The 28 T cell receptor beta chains below were found in one sample sequenced in a study of blood T cell repertoires in COVID-19. Measured with immunoSEQ multiplex PCR; TCRdb has only the in-frame clones, and not every one. The sample has 100,000 or so clones; more than 85% are singletons. Sequencing used peripheral blood. Source of these receptors: a young man with acute or convalescent COVID-19.

A few counts support this clone. The rearrangement joins TRBV18 to TRBJ2-7; TRBD2 matches 8 bases. Losses at the gene ends were 6 bases for V and 1 base for J; bases not matched to a gene: 5. The CDR3 loop spans 14 amino acids. Germline CDR1 KGHSH, CDR2 LQKENI. The CDR3: CASSQTSVSYEQYF. The CDR3 DNA sequence: TGTGCCAGCTCGCAGACTAGCGTATCCTACGAGCAGTACTTC.

The count of this clone is one. The chain recombines TRBV12-3 or TRBV12-4 with TRBJ1-1; D is undetermined. V lost 6 bases and J 7 bases, leaving 12 bases between the germline ends. This CDR3 is built from 12 residues. In nucleotides, the CDR3 is TGTGCCAGCAGCCTAGTCGGTCGTGAAGCTTTCTTT. Its translation: CASSLVGREAFF.

The rearrangement uses TRBV18 and TRBJ2-2; 12 bases align to TRBD2. CDR1 KGHSH and CDR2 LQKENI come from the germline V gene. The CDR3 sequence is 17 residues long. The junction had 9 bases not matched to a gene; V was cut back by 4 bases and J by 6 bases. CDR3 sequence (DNA): TGTGCCAGCTCACTGACTAGCGGGAGTAAGGATGCCGGGGAGCTGTTTTTT. Translated: CASSLTSGSKDAGELFF. Complete variable domain (other parts from reference TRBV18 and TRBJ2-2): NAGVMQNPRHLVRRRGQEARLRCSPMKGHSHVYWYRQLPEEGLKFMVYLQKENIIDESGMPKERFSAEFPKEGPSILRIQQVVRGDSAAYFCASSLTSGSKDAGELFFGEGSRLTVL.

The genes are TRBV10-2 and TRBJ2-7; 10 bases match TRBD2. The CDR3 runs to 17 residues. Germline assignment: CDR1 WSHSY and CDR2 SAAADI. Trimming took 6 bases from V and 3 from J; bases not matched to a gene: 14. This CDR3 reads CASRDGSSGREGYEQYF. The CDR3 DNA follows: TGCGCCAGCAGGGATGGGTCTAGCGGGAGAGAAGGCTACGAGCAGTACTTC.

The chain is built from TRBV12-3 or TRBV12-4 and TRBJ1-4, with a tentative D call TRBD1 (5 bases). V was clipped by 3 bases and J by 8 bases, with 10 bases between them. The CDR3 totals 13 residues. CDR3 protein: CASSFQGGEKLFF. CDR3 bases: TGTGCCAGCAGTTTTCAGGGAGGCGAAAAACTGTTTTTT.

The rearrangement joins TRBV27 to TRBJ1-3, with a weak D call TRBD1 (5 bases). Germline values: CDR1 MNHEY, CDR2 SMNVEV (reference sequence). The CDR3 totals 17 residues. V was trimmed by 5 bases and J by 0 bases, leaving 17 bases between them. CDR3 in DNA: TGTGCCAGCAGTCGTGCAGGGCCCATTTACTCTGGAAACACCATATATTTT. Protein product: CASSRAGPIYSGNTIYF.

Turning to this clone: Different DNA sequences within this sample yield the same CDR3. The rearrangement uses TRBV9 and TRBJ2-3; perhaps TRBD2 as D (5 bases). CDR1 is SGDLS and CDR2 is YYNGEE in the germline V gene. The CDR3 spans 12 residues. Trimming pared 4 bases from V and 3 bases from J, leaving 6 bases between. As DNA, the CDR3 is TGTGCCAGCAGCCCGGGGACAGATACGCAGTATTTT. Protein sequence: CASSPGTDTQYF.

This clone came up once. The chain joins TRBV19 to TRBJ1-1; 7 nucleotides align to TRBD1. V dropped 7 bases and J dropped 2; count of bases not matched to a gene: 13. The CDR3 has 16 amino acids. Germline CDR1 LNHDA, CDR2 SQIVND (reference sequence). The CDR3 region is CASTNRGPGGNTEAFF. The CDR3, as DNA: TGTGCCAGTACCAACAGGGGCCCCGGAGGTAACACTGAAGCTTTCTTT.

The chain employs TRBV5-1 and TRBJ1-1; D might be TRBD1 (6 bases). The CDR3 runs to 13 residues. The V and J ends lost 4 bases and 2 bases respectively, with 9 bases between them. Germline lookup yields CDR1 SGHRS and CDR2 YFSETQ. CDR3: CASSPTGNTEAFF. CDR3 DNA sequence: TGCGCCAGCAGCCCGACAGGCAACACTGAAGCTTTCTTT.

Only a few counts were recorded for this clone. Within the sample, other DNA sequences also encode this same CDR3. The CDR3 DNA sequence: TGTGCCAGCAGTTACGAGCTAAATCAGCCCCAGCATTTT. Its protein is CASSYELNQPQHF. The rearrangement uses TRBV6-5 and TRBJ1-5; no clear D gene. The CDR3 has 13 amino acids. Trimming removed 2 bases from V and 4 bases from J, with 6 bases in between. The V gene's germline CDR1 is MNHEY and CDR2 SVGAGI.

This sequence joins TRBV10-3 and TRBJ1-6; 8 bases map to TRBD1. V trimming: 4 bases; J trimming: 8 bases; junction bases outside the gene matches: 7. Germline loops: CDR1 ENHRY, CDR2 SYGVKD. The CDR3 length is 15 residues. Here the CDR3 reads CAISALTGGDSPLHF. The CDR3, as DNA: TGTGCCATCAGTGCTCTCACAGGGGGTGATTCACCCCTCCACTTT.

This clone occurred a few times. This chain joins TRBV25-1 and TRBJ2-4; D is possibly TRBD2 (5 bases). Per germline, CDR1 MGHDK and CDR2 SYGVNS. V was shortened by 2 bases and J by 6 bases, with 14 bases between the two germline ends. This CDR3 comprises 15 residues. The CDR3 loop is CASSEHFAGGNIQYF. For the CDR3, the DNA is TGTGCCAGCAGTGAACATTTTGCGGGTGGAAACATTCAGTACTTC.

This clone was seen only once. This chain links TRBV5-1 with TRBJ2-7, with 12 positions matching TRBD2. CDR1 is SGHRS, CDR2 YFSETQ, per germline. V was pared by 4 bases and J by 2 bases, with 7 bases of the junction left unmatched. The CDR3 contains 16 residues. This CDR3 reads CASSGRTSGETYEQYF. CDR3 bases: TGCGCCAGCAGCGGCCGGACTAGCGGGGAGACCTACGAGCAGTACTTC. The full variable domain, in which reference TRBV5-1 and TRBJ2-7 provide the parts outside the CDR3, is KAGVTQTPRYLIKTRGQQVTLSCSPISGHRSVSWYQQTPGQGLQFLFEYFSETQRNKGNFPGRFSGRQFSNSRSEMNVSTLELGDSALYLCASSGRTSGETYEQYFGPGTRLTVT.

The J gene is TRBJ2-5, the V gene TRBV7-9, with 14 bases aligning to TRBD2. The J segment lost 0 bases and the V segment lost 2 bases, leaving 2 bases of the junction unmatched. Germline CDR1 and CDR2: SEHNR and FQNEAQ (reference sequence). CDR3 length: 17 residues. The CDR3 spells CASSLRLAGGYQETQYF. CDR3 DNA: TGTGCCAGCAGCTTAAGACTAGCGGGGGGGTACCAAGAGACCCAGTACTTC.

The V gene is TRBV6-1, the J gene TRBJ2-1; D possibly corresponds to TRBD1 (6 bases). This CDR3 comprises 13 residues. Germline values: CDR1 MNHNS, CDR2 SASEGT. V was pared by 3 bases and J by 9 bases, with 12 bases between. The CDR3 DNA reads as TGTGCCAGCAGTGAGGAAGGGGGTGGTGAGCAGTTCTTC. Protein sequence: CASSEEGGGEQFF.

This clone was observed a handful of times. V gene TRBV5-6 combines with J gene TRBJ2-7; 7 bases are a match to TRBD1. Per germline, CDR1 SGHDT and CDR2 YYEEEE. The V gene end was trimmed by 1 base and the J gene end by 2 bases; junction bases not matched to a gene: 3. The CDR3 is 14 amino acids. The CDR3 spells CASSLIGGPYEQYF. In DNA, the CDR3 is TGTGCCAGCAGCTTGATAGGGGGCCCCTACGAGCAGTACTTC.

The genes are TRBV9 and TRBJ1-3; D is perhaps TRBD1 (5 bases). The CDR3 is 15 amino acids. Trimming shortened V by 0 bases and J by 1 base, and 8 bases separated the two germline ends. The V gene's germline CDR1 is SGDLS and CDR2 YYNGEE. The CDR3 bases are TGTGCCAGCAGCGTAGCTAGGGGTTCTGGAAACACCATATATTTT. Protein sequence: CASSVARGSGNTIYF.

V gene TRBV6-5 combines with J gene TRBJ1-1; no firm D call. Germline V gene lookup returns CDR1 MNHEY and CDR2 SVGAGI. Trimming cost V 0 bases and J 11 bases, with 16 bases left between them. The CDR3 sequence is 14 residues long. In nucleotides, the CDR3 is TGTGCCAGCAGTTACTCGTTAGGACTTACGGATGCTTTCTTT. Translation gives CASSYSLGLTDAFF.

This clone was counted once. CDR3 nucleotides: TGTGCCACCAGCGACTGGACAGGGATGAGGAATGAGCAGTTCTTC. Translated: CATSDWTGMRNEQFF. The V gene is TRBV15, the J gene TRBJ2-1; 8 nucleotides align to TRBD1. Germline CDR1 reads LNHNV; CDR2 reads YYDKDF (reference sequence). V shed 5 bases and J 7 bases; nucleotides not matched to a gene: 10. This CDR3 is 15 amino acids long.

V is TRBV9 and J is TRBJ2-1; perhaps TRBD2 as D (5 bases). Trimming stripped 0 bases from V and 9 bases from J, with 16 bases between. Germline CDR1 and CDR2: SGDLS and YYNGEE. This CDR3 region has 15 residues. CDR3 in DNA: TGTGCCAGCAGCGTAGTCGGCAACCTAGAGGGTGAGCAGTTCTTC. Translation gives CASSVVGNLEGEQFF.

This clone was detected a few times. The J gene is TRBJ1-2, the V gene TRBV28, with TRBD1 identical over 10 bases. The V and J ends lost 3 bases and 5 bases, in that order; junction bases with no gene match: 9. This CDR3 is built from 16 residues. CDR1 is MDHEN, CDR2 SYDVKM, per germline. The CDR3 loop reads CASSFTNPGQGYGYTF. CDR3 sequence (DNA): TGTGCCAGCAGTTTCACGAACCCGGGACAGGGGTATGGCTACACCTTC.

The rearrangement uses TRBV2 and TRBJ2-1, with D possibly matching TRBD2 (6 bases). The CDR3 loop spans 15 amino acids. Germline values: CDR1 SNHLY, CDR2 FYNNEI. The ends were cut back, 7 bases at V and 6 bases at J, with 19 bases in the middle. CDR3 sequence: CASNSRREFFNEQFF. For the CDR3, the DNA is TGTGCCAGCAACAGTAGGAGGGAGTTCTTCAATGAGCAGTTCTTC.

The chain links TRBV5-1 to TRBJ2-5; D not resolved. Per germline, CDR1 SGHRS and CDR2 YFSETQ. This CDR3 has 13 amino acids. V dropped 3 bases and J dropped 2 bases, with 8 bases sitting between them. The CDR3 reads CASSYSPQETQYF. As DNA, the CDR3 is TGCGCCAGCAGCTACAGCCCGCAAGAGACCCAGTACTTC.

This chain uses TRBV6-1 with TRBJ2-7, with 12 bases fitting TRBD2. The CDR3 runs 17 residues. The germline gives CDR1 MNHNS, CDR2 SASEGT. Unmatched junction bases numbered 10, after V lost 4 bases and J lost 3 bases. The CDR3 nucleotides are TGTGCCAGCAGTGCCTCACTAGCGGGGGGAGTCAGCTACGAGCAGTACTTC. As protein: CASSASLAGGVSYEQYF.

This clone was detected once. The chain has TRBV6-1 and TRBJ2-5, with D perhaps matching TRBD1 (5 bases). Trimming removed 3 bases from V and 4 bases from J, with 12 bases in between. The CDR3 totals 14 residues. Germline loops: CDR1 MNHNS, CDR2 SASEGT. The CDR3 nucleotides are TGTGCCAGCAGTGATCCCGGAAGGGGAGAGACCCAGTACTTC. This encodes CASSDPGRGETQYF.

V gene TRBV30 combines with J gene TRBJ2-1, with TRBD1 as a possible D gene (5 bases). The CDR3 runs 15 residues. CDR1 and CDR2 (germline): GTSNPN, SVGIG (reference sequence). V was trimmed by 0 bases and J by 6 bases, leaving 15 bases between them. The CDR3 DNA reads as TGTGCCTGGAGTGTAGGGGCCCAGCAGGCCAATGAGCAGTTCTTC. Protein product: CAWSVGAQQANEQFF.

The rearrangement uses TRBV6-6 and TRBJ2-1; TRBD1 agrees at 9 bases. With 5 bases clipped from V and 5 bases from J, the junction kept 7 bases outside the gene matches. From germline, CDR1 is MNHNY and CDR2 SVGAGI (reference sequence). The CDR3 length is 15 residues. DNA for the CDR3: TGTGCCAGCAGTCTGACCGGGACAGGGAACAATGAGCAGTTCTTC. This gives the protein CASSLTGTGNNEQFF.

This clone came up once. This chain connects TRBV12-3 or TRBV12-4 to TRBJ2-1; D is perhaps TRBD1 (6 bases). The CDR3 is 13 amino acids. The V end was cut by 4 bases, the J end by 10 bases, with 14 bases between. The CDR3 here is CASSYYRDTEQFF. The CDR3 nucleotides are TGTGCCAGCAGTTACTACCGGGACACCGAGCAGTTCTTC.